The present TCR beta chain was sequenced within a study of CD8+ T cells in alopecia areata. Extracted from the samples, RNA was reverse transcribed into cDNA to serve as the sequencing template. Only in-frame clones appear in the TCRdb table, and some are missing; sequencing was by immunoSEQ multiplex PCR. In the table there are 140,000 to 150,000 clones, approximately 50% of which are singletons. The V end lost 7 bases, the J end lost 6 bases, and 15 bases lay between the germline ends. The CDR3 consists of 12 residues. Germline-derived CDR1 and CDR2 are GTSNPN and SVGIG (reference sequence). This clonotype originated in a human donor with alopecia areata. The J gene is TRBJ1-1, the V gene TRBV30; TRBD1 is a possible D gene (5 bases). Sequencing input: CD4+ T cells sorted from blood. The chain's CDR3 is CASTRGDSEAFF. In nucleotides, the CDR3 is TGTGCCTCCACGCGGGGGGACTCTGAAGCTTTCTTT.